This T cell receptor beta chain was recorded in a study of metastatic and nonmetastatic thyroid tumors. Study as a whole: Malignant and benign thyroid patients had repertoires compared in peripheral blood and tumor or nodule tissue. Study findings and constraints: In blood and tumor, TCR beta diversity was reportedly significantly higher in malignant thyroid tumors than in benign nodules.

Before thyroid surgery, none of the patients had received any treatment. How the authors handled the data: The distant-metastasis classifier for papillary thyroid cancer was built from CDR3 differences across clinicopathological groups. Via MiXCR, TCRdb re-called the PCR reads. The V and J calls were not made by the authors but by TCRdb's processing. The sample consists of 37,000 or so clones, 17% of them appearing once. In germline, CDR1 is LNHDA, CDR2 SQIVND (reference sequence). Deletions cut 3 bases from V and 2 bases from J, with 13 bases between. The CDR3 totals 15 residues. In this sample, this clone turned up a few times. Its antigen is still unknown.

This chain connects TRBV19 to TRBJ1-2; D perhaps matches TRBD1 (6 bases). The sequence came from a male donor with papillary thyroid cancer or a benign thyroid nodule (not recorded which). Some clones in this sample may be carry-over from other donors' samples. Sequenced sample: blood. The CDR3 region is CASSIGYRDNYGYTF. The CDR3 DNA is TGTGCCAGTAGTATCGGATACAGGGACAACTATGGCTACACCTTC. The full variable domain, with the rest looked up from reference TRBV19 and TRBJ1-2, is DGGITQSPKYLFRKEGQNVTLSCEQNLNHDAMYWYRQDPGQGLRLIYYSQIVNDFQKGDIAEGYSVSREKKESFPLTVTSAQKNPTAFYLCASSIGYRDNYGYTFGSGTRLTVV.